Listed below are T cell receptor beta chains from one sample, sequenced in a study of cytomegalovirus exposure and HLA in healthy donors. Sequencing used immunoSEQ multiplex PCR; TCRdb keeps in-frame clones, though not all of them. The table lists 68,000 or so clones, 80% to 90% of them singletons, with approximately 6.2% in the top ten. The sample was PBMCs. These receptors were collected from a human donor in good health. Both conserved end residues are part of each CDR3. The D gene is left open where the match is weak. The listing skips clone size in some rows; elsewhere it reads once, few, many or a size class.

>-|TRBV2|-|TRBJ2-7
TGTGCCAGCAGTGAAGCGCCTTCGGGGACTCTCTCCTACGAGCAGTACTTC
CASSEAPSGTLSYEQYF
>-|TRBV7-8|-|TRBJ1-1
TGTGCCAGCAGCCCGAAGGACAGGAACACTGAAGCTTTCTTT
CASSPKDRNTEAFF
>-|TRBV9|-|TRBJ2-2
TGTGCCAGCAGCGACACACAGCAGGACACCGGGGAGCTGTTTTTT
CASSDTQQDTGELFF
>-|TRBV7-3|-|TRBJ1-1
TGTGCCAGCAGAAGACAGCTGAACACTGAAGCTTTCTTT
CASRRQLNTEAFF
>TRBD2|TRBV27|-|TRBJ2-1
TGTGCCAGCAGTCCCCAATCACTAGCGGGGGGAATCTACAATGAGCAGTTCTTC
CASSPQSLAGGIYNEQFF
>TRBD1|TRBV19|-|TRBJ1-2
TGTGCCAGTAGTACGCCGGGACAGGGGGCGAAGGGCTACACCTTC
CASSTPGQGAKGYTF
>TRBD1|TRBV4-2|-|TRBJ1-2
TGTGCCAGCAGCCAAGATACAGGGGTGGTCTATGGCTACACCTTC
CASSQDTGVVYGYTF
>TRBD2|TRBV7-2|-|TRBJ2-3
TGTGCCAGCAGCGAGACTAGCGGAGATACGCAGTATTTT
CASSETSGDTQYF
>TRBD2|TRBV19|-|TRBJ2-1
TGTGCCAGTAGAAGCGGGGGGTCCTACAATGAGCAGTTCTTC
CASRSGGSYNEQFF
>-|TRBV13|-|TRBJ2-3
TGTGCCAGCAGCACAAAAGGGGGGGCGAACACAGATACGCAGTATTTT
CASSTKGGANTDTQYF
>TRBD2|TRBV7-8|-|TRBJ2-7
TGTGCCAGCAGCTTAGCACCCAGCGGGGGATACGAGCAGTACTTC
CASSLAPSGGYEQYF
>-|TRBV6-5|-|TRBJ1-4
TGTGCCAGCAGAACACAGGGTGGCTCTGAAAAACTGTTTTTT
CASRTQGGSEKLFF
>-|TRBV6-6|few|TRBJ1-5
TGTGCCAGCAGGGGGCTGGACCGAAGTCAGCCCCAGCATTTT
CASRGLDRSQPQHF
>TRBD1|TRBV7-8|few|TRBJ1-4
TGTGCCAGCAGCGCCGACAGGGGGCGGATTACTCATGCAACTAATGAAAAACTGTTTTTT
CASSADRGRITHATNEKLFF
>-|TRBV6-5|-|TRBJ2-7
TGTGCCAGCAGTTCCCCCGGGTCTACCTACGAGCAGTACTTC
CASSSPGSTYEQYF
>TRBD1|TRBV27|-|TRBJ2-7
TGTGCCAGCAGTTTACGGACAGGGGAGGTCGAGCAGTACTTC
CASSLRTGEVEQYF
>TRBD1|TRBV5-5|-|TRBJ1-6
TGTGCCAGCAGTTACGCGACAGGGTTAAATAATTCACCCCTCCACTTT
CASSYATGLNNSPLHF
>-|TRBV6-5|-|TRBJ2-7
TGTGCCAGCAGTTACTATCGGGGGGCCGAGCAGTACTTC
CASSYYRGAEQYF
>-|TRBV2|-|TRBJ2-3
TGTGCCAGCAGCGTCGAGGGCGCTCGCACAGATACGCAGTATTTT
CASSVEGARTDTQYF
>-|TRBV6-6|-|TRBJ2-7
TGTGCCAGCAGTTCCGGGACTTACTACGAGCAGTACTTC
CASSSGTYYEQYF
>-|TRBV7-2|-|TRBJ2-7
TGTGCCAGCAGCCACGGCGGAGGGATCGAGCAGTACTTC
CASSHGGGIEQYF
>-|TRBV6-1|-|TRBJ2-7
TGTGCCAGCAGTGTCTCAGGTCGGGACTACGAGCAGTACTTC
CASSVSGRDYEQYF
>-|TRBV9|-|TRBJ2-5
TGTGCCAGCAGCAAGGGGGGGGGCGGAGAGACCCAGTACTTC
CASSKGGGGETQYF
>-|TRBV30|-|TRBJ2-7
TGTGCCTGGCAAAAAACAGGGACCGGAACCTACGAGCAGTACTTC
CAWQKTGTGTYEQYF
>TRBD2|TRBV6-1|-|TRBJ2-5
TGTGCCAGCAGTGTGTTTCGGGGGGGCCTGGGAGAGACCCAGTACTTC
CASSVFRGGLGETQYF
>TRBD2|TRBV27|once|TRBJ2-1
TGTGCCAGCAGTTTACCGGGGGGGAGACACAATGAGCAGTTCTTC
CASSLPGGRHNEQFF
>TRBD2|TRBV19|-|TRBJ2-4
TGTGCCAGTAGCCCCAGCGGGGGTATAGCCAAAAACATTCAGTACTTC
CASSPSGGIAKNIQYF
>-|TRBV9|-|TRBJ2-3
TGTGCCAGCAGCGTAGAACCAACAAATACGCAGTATTTT
CASSVEPTNTQYF
>TRBD1|TRBV5-5|-|TRBJ2-7
TGTGCCAGCAGCTCTTGGGACAGGTACGAGCAGTACTTC
CASSSWDRYEQYF
>-|TRBV7-9|-|TRBJ2-5
TGTGCCAGCAGCATGGAGGAAGGAGAGACCCAGTACTTC
CASSMEEGETQYF
>TRBD1|TRBV7-2|-|TRBJ1-3
TGTGCCAGCAGCCTAAGGCCACAGGGGAACCCTGGAAACACCATATATTTT
CASSLRPQGNPGNTIYF
>-|TRBV5-8|-|TRBJ1-1
TGTGCCAGCAGCTTAGTAGGCAGGGGGAACACTGAAGCTTTCTTT
CASSLVGRGNTEAFF
>-|TRBV27|-|TRBJ2-3
TGTGCCAGCAGTTTAAGGTGGCAGGGGGGCGATACGCAGTATTTT
CASSLRWQGGDTQYF
>-|TRBV29-1|once|TRBJ1-1
TGCAGCGTTAGTAAGGAGAGGAACACTGAAGCTTTCTTT
CSVSKERNTEAFF
>-|TRBV9|-|TRBJ2-3
TGTGCCAGCAGCGTCGGTCCCTCTGCCGCAGATACGCAGTATTTT
CASSVGPSAADTQYF
>-|TRBV27|-|TRBJ1-6
TGTGCCAGCAGACCTCGGGGGGAGGGCCCTAATTCACCCCTCCACTTT
CASRPRGEGPNSPLHF
>-|TRBV12-5|-|TRBJ1-2
TGTGCTAGTGGTTTGAATCTGAACTATGGCTACACCTTC
CASGLNLNYGYTF
>TRBD2|TRBV19|-|TRBJ2-1
TGTGCCAGTAGTATGACTAGCGGGGATTACAATGAGCAGTTCTTC
CASSMTSGDYNEQFF